Each of the 13 T cell receptor beta chains below was sequenced from the same sample in a study of Graves' ophthalmopathy and Graves' hyperthyroidism. RNA transcripts provided the template for amplifying TCR beta CDR3 regions. HTBI primers were used in a first-round RT-PCR, which preceded a second-round multiplex PCR. TCRdb itself ran the multiplex PCR reads through MiXCR, one entry per CDR3 protein. The sample lists approximately 540,000 distinct CDR3 sequences; approximately 35% were seen once. The source material was peripheral blood or thyroid tissue (not recorded which). The receptors were sampled from an adult man with Graves' hyperthyroidism.

V gene TRBV7-9 combines with J gene TRBJ2-5; 11 bases fit TRBD1. This CDR3 contains 17 residues. The germline CDR1 and CDR2 sequences are SEHNR and FQNEAQ (reference sequence). V gave up 3 bases and J gave up 0 bases; unmatched junction bases: 6. The CDR3 region has the DNA TGTGCCAGCAGCTTCCGGGACAGGGGGGACGACCAAGAGACCCAGTACTTC. It yields the protein CASSFRDRGDDQETQYF.

The table lists this clonotype with many counts. The chain links TRBV11-2 to TRBJ2-5; D unclear. Germline loops: CDR1 SGHAT, CDR2 FQNNGV. V was cut by 2 bases and J by 3 bases, with 7 bases left in between. The CDR3 sequence is 13 residues long. CDR3 DNA: TGTGCCAGCAGCTTACGGCAAAAAGAGACCCAGTACTTC. Protein: CASSLRQKETQYF.

This clonotype showed up just once. The chain links TRBV7-9 to TRBJ2-7, with 11 bases identical to TRBD2. CDR1 is SEHNR, CDR2 FQNEAQ, per germline (reference sequence). The CDR3 has 15 residues. J lost 5 bases, V lost 5 bases, and 8 bases had no gene match. This CDR3 is CASSDTSGSINEQYF. In nucleotides, the CDR3 is TGTGCCAGCAGCGACACTAGCGGGAGTATCAACGAGCAGTACTTC.

This clonotype was observed at least ten times. The V and J genes are TRBV29-1 and TRBJ1-4, with D unclear. The V and J ends lost 6 bases and 7 bases respectively, with 9 bases between them. CDR1 and CDR2 from the germline V gene are SQVTM and ANQGSEA. The CDR3 is made up of 11 amino acids. The CDR3 DNA follows: TGCAGCGTCTCTAGCGGTGAAAAACTGTTTTTT. Residues: CSVSSGEKLFF.

V gene TRBV12-3 or TRBV12-4 combines with J gene TRBJ1-1; TRBD1 aligns across 9 bases. The CDR3 spans 17 residues. Trimming took 5 bases from V and 0 from J; bases not matched to a gene: 10. The CDR3 protein is CASSPKQGANMNTEAFF. CDR3 nucleotides: TGTGCCAGCAGTCCGAAACAGGGGGCAAACATGAACACTGAAGCTTTCTTT.

This clonotype has ten or more counts. V is TRBV7-6 and J is TRBJ2-7, with TRBD1 identical over 7 bases. Losses at the gene ends were 0 bases for V and 6 bases for J; bases not matched to a gene: 5. Germline V gene sequence: CDR1 SGHVS, CDR2 FNYEAQ. This CDR3 has 14 residues. The CDR3 sequence is CASSLARAGGEQYF. The CDR3 nucleotides read TGTGCCAGCAGCTTAGCGAGGGCAGGGGGCGAGCAGTACTTC.

The chain couples TRBV5-1 to TRBJ2-7, with D perhaps TRBD1 or TRBD2 (5 bases each). This CDR3 spans 13 amino acids. V lost 0 bases, J lost 5 bases, and 9 bases lay in between. Germline lookup yields CDR1 SGHRS and CDR2 YFSETQ. Here the CDR3 DNA reads TGCGCCAGCAGCTTGGACGGGGACCACGAGCAGTACTTC. It is translated as CASSLDGDHEQYF.

The rearrangement uses TRBV5-6 and TRBJ2-3; possible D gene TRBD1, 5 bases. The V end lost 5 bases, the J end lost 8 bases, and 12 bases lay between the germline ends. Germline lookup yields CDR1 SGHDT and CDR2 YYEEEE. The CDR3 runs to 12 residues. The CDR3 DNA follows: TGTGCCAGCAGTGGGGCGTTAAGTACGCAGTATTTT. Translating gives CASSGALSTQYF.

Details on this clonotype: The junction differs from germline at one of its ends, possibly a read error. The V call is TRBV7-2, the J call TRBJ2-2; perhaps TRBD2 as D (6 bases). The germline V gene encodes CDR1 SGHTA and CDR2 FQGNSA. The CDR3 is made up of 15 amino acids. The CDR3 coding sequence is TGCGCCAGCAGCCAAGTGTTTAGCGGCACCGGGGAGCTGTTTTTT. Amino acids: CASSQVFSGTGELFF.

The chain uses TRBV7-9 and TRBJ2-1; 10 bases match TRBD2. Germline values: CDR1 SEHNR, CDR2 FQNEAQ (reference sequence). CDR3 length equals 14 residues. The ends lost 2 bases at V and 5 bases at J; junction bases unmatched: 0. For the CDR3, the DNA is TGTGCCAGCAGCTTAACTAGCGGGGACAATGAGCAGTTCTTC. Translated: CASSLTSGDNEQFF.

This clonotype was detected many times. This rearrangement joins TRBV7-3 to TRBJ1-1; D unclear. The CDR3 is 14 amino acids. Trimming left V 5 bases short and J 6 bases short, with 16 bases between. Per germline, CDR1 SGHTA and CDR2 FQGTGA. This CDR3 is CASSPARNVAEAFF. For the CDR3, the DNA is TGTGCCAGCAGCCCCGCCCGGAACGTGGCTGAAGCTTTCTTT.

This chain connects TRBV20-1 to TRBJ2-7; 7 nucleotides align to TRBD1. Germline trimming cut 6 bases from V and 5 bases from J; bases unmatched to any gene: 7. Germline CDR1 is DFQATT and CDR2 is SNEGSKA (reference sequence). The CDR3 has 12 amino acids. The DNA for the CDR3 is TGCAGTGCCAGGGGGTATGGTGACGAGCAGTACTTC. As protein: CSARGYGDEQYF.

Note on this clonotype: A read error may be the cause here, since a much bigger clone is one base away. Because the CDR3 is missing its conserved closing phenylalanine or tryptophan, this is likely a read error. The J gene is TRBJ1-2, the V gene TRBV12-3 or TRBV12-4, with 7 bases identical to TRBD1. The CDR3 extends over 14 amino acids. The junction had 4 bases not matched to a gene; V was cut back by 5 bases and J by 1 base. DNA of the CDR3: TGTGCCAGCAGTCGGGACAGCCTTAACTATGGCTACACCTGC. It is translated as CASSRDSLNYGYTC.